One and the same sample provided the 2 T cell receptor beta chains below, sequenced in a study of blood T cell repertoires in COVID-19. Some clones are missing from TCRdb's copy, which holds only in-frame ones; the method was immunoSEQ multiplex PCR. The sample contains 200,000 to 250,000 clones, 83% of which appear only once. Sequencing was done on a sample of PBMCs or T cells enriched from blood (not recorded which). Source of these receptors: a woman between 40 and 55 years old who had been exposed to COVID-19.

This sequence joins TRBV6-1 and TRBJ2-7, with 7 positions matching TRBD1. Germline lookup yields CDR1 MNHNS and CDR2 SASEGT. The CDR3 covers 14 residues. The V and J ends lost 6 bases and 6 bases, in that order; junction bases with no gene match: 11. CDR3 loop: CASSYPGTDGEQYF. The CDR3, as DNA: TGTGCCAGCAGCTACCCCGGGACAGACGGCGAGCAGTACTTC.

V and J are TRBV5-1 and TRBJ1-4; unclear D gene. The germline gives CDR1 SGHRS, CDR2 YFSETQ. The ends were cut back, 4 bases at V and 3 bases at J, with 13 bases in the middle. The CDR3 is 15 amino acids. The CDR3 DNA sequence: TGCGCCAGCAGCCCGGAGGTATCCTCTAATGAAAAACTGTTTTTT. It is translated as CASSPEVSSNEKLFF.